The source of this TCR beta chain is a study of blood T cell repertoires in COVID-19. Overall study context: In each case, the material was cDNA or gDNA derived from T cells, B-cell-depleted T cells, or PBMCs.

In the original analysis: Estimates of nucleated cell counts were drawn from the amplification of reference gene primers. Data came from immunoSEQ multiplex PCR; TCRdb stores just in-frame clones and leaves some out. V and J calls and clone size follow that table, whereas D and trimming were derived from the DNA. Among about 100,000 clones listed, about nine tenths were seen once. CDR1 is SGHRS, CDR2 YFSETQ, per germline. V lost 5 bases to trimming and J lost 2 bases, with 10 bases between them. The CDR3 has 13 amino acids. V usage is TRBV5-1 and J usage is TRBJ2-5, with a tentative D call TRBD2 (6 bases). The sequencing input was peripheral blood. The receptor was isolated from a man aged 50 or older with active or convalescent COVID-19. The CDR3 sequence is CASRLGGQETQYF. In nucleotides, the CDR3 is TGCGCCAGCAGGCTTGGGGGGCAAGAGACCCAGTACTTC.